The clone carrying this T cell receptor (beta chain) was recorded only once. This sample is part of a study of shared clonotypes between healthy human individuals. Produced via immunoSEQ multiplex PCR; TCRdb's table is partial and in-frame only. The repertoire includes 2 million to 2.5 million clones, roughly 95% of them detected once, and 0.1% to 0.15% sits in the top ten. This CDR3 contains 16 residues. The ends were cut back, 5 bases at V and 0 bases at J, with 16 bases in the middle. Looked up from germline, CDR1 is KGHSH and CDR2 is LQKENI. This clonotype was sampled from a man aged 18 to 29 in good health. The sample taken for sequencing was naive CD4+ T cells sorted from blood. As for subset: CD45RA+ positively selected. V and J are TRBV18 and TRBJ2-5, with D perhaps matching TRBD1 (6 bases). The CDR3 sequence is CASSSLSGTHQETQYF. CDR3 in DNA: TGTGCCAGCTCATCTTTGTCCGGGACACACCAAGAGACCCAGTACTTC.